The 20 T cell receptor beta chains presented below share a single source sample, sequenced in a study of response to subunit inactivated influenza vaccine. TCRdb reanalysed the RT-PCR reads using MiXCR and keeps one entry per CDR3 protein. The sample lists around 490,000 distinct CDR3 sequences; approximately 7.7% were seen once. Source: PBMCs from blood, taken less than 30 months after vaccination. These receptors were obtained from a man aged 50 to 69 who received an inactivated influenza vaccine.

This clonotype was seen only a few times. The chain is built from TRBV5-1 and TRBJ1-4; no firm D call. This CDR3 has 14 residues. The V and J ends lost 2 bases and 6 bases respectively, with 11 bases between them. Germline CDR1 is SGHRS and CDR2 is YFSETQ. The DNA of the CDR3 is TGCGCCAGCAGCTTCGGGTTCAAAGATGAAAAACTGTTTTTT. It is translated as CASSFGFKDEKLFF.

The rearrangement joins TRBV2 to TRBJ1-2; 8 bases match TRBD1. The trim removed 5 bases at V and 5 bases at J, leaving 4 bases unmatched. The CDR3 covers 13 residues. CDR1 SNHLY and CDR2 FYNNEI come from the germline V gene. CDR3 sequence reads: CASSSHRGYGYTF. The CDR3 DNA follows: TGTGCCAGCAGTTCGCACAGGGGGTATGGCTACACCTTC.

In its sample, this clonotype was seen a few times. The rearrangement links TRBV7-8 to TRBJ1-3; TRBD1 matches 7 bases. The CDR3 covers 16 residues. Trimming at V came to 0 bases and at J to 4 bases, leaving 6 bases not matched to a gene. The germline CDR1 and CDR2 sequences are SGHVS and FQNEAQ. DNA for the CDR3: TGTGCCAGCAGCTTAGCAACCAAGACAGGGGGAAACACCATATATTTT. It is translated as CASSLATKTGGNTIYF.

This clonotype was found many times. This chain joins TRBV28 and TRBJ1-1; weak D call: TRBD1 (6 bases). CDR1 MDHEN and CDR2 SYDVKM come from the germline V gene. The CDR3 has 14 amino acids. Trimming cost V 6 bases and J 4 bases, with 15 bases left between them. CDR3 region: CASRFTGTTTEAFF. The DNA for the CDR3 is TGTGCCAGCAGATTCACAGGGACGACCACTGAAGCTTTCTTT.

This clonotype was observed at least ten times. This chain connects TRBV18 to TRBJ2-2; D remains unclear. Looked up from germline, CDR1 is KGHSH and CDR2 is LQKENI. Deletions cut 3 bases from V and 0 bases from J, with 17 bases between. The CDR3 is made up of 18 amino acids. This chain's CDR3 is CASSPSTLGYTNTGELFF. Written as DNA, the CDR3 is TGTGCCAGCTCACCTAGCACGCTAGGATACACGAACACCGGGGAGCTGTTTTTT.

In its sample, this clonotype was seen a few times. A read error may produce the germline difference seen at one junction end. The chain combines TRBV28 with TRBJ1-6, with D tentatively TRBD1 (5 bases). CDR3 length: 12 amino acids. CDR1 and CDR2 from the germline V gene are MDHEN and SYDVKM. The CDR3 DNA sequence: TGTGCCAGCAGTTTAGAGGGACTCCAGTTAAACTTT. This translates into CASSLEGLQLNF.

The chain carries TRBV3-1 and TRBJ2-7, with D perhaps matching TRBD1 (6 bases). V lost 3 bases and J lost 6, with 18 bases in between. Germline V gene lookup returns CDR1 LGHDT and CDR2 YNNKEL (reference sequence). CDR3 length: 15 amino acids. DNA of the CDR3: TGTGCCAGCAGCCAGCTTAGCGCAGGGGATATCGAGCAGTACTTC. Its protein product is CASSQLSAGDIEQYF.

V gene TRBV6-2 or TRBV6-3 combines with J gene TRBJ1-5, with D perhaps matching TRBD1 (6 bases). The CDR3 covers 15 residues. Trimming stripped 6 bases from V and 0 bases from J, with 12 bases between. Looked up from germline, CDR1 is MNHEY and CDR2 is SVGEGT. CDR3 DNA: TGTGCCAGCAGGGGAGGGACATATAGCAATCAGCCCCAGCATTTT. This encodes CASRGGTYSNQPQHF.

This clonotype has just a few counts. The DNA of the CDR3 is TGTGCCAGCAGCGTAGAGACAGGCTCAGCTTTCTTT. This translates into CASSVETGSAFF. V is TRBV12-3 or TRBV12-4 and J is TRBJ1-1; possibly TRBD1 for D (6 bases). The CDR3 loop spans 12 amino acids. The V end lost 6 bases, the J end lost 10 bases, and 15 bases lay between the germline ends.

This clonotype was counted at least ten times. The chain has TRBV20-1 and TRBJ1-2; D is unresolved. Germline CDR1 is DFQATT and CDR2 is SNEGSKA (reference sequence). Trimming stripped 1 base from V and 6 bases from J, with 15 bases between. This CDR3 is built from 14 residues. The CDR3: CSARAPSWADGYTF. The CDR3 bases are TGCAGTGCTAGAGCCCCTTCGTGGGCGGATGGCTACACCTTC.

This clonotype was recorded a few times. The genes are TRBV12-3 or TRBV12-4 and TRBJ1-5; D unresolved. This CDR3 spans 14 amino acids. V lost 6 bases and J 5 bases, leaving 14 bases between the germline ends. The CDR3: CASSPAAGYQPQHF. The CDR3 DNA follows: TGTGCCAGCAGCCCCGCTGCCGGGTATCAGCCCCAGCATTTT.

This clonotype was seen at least ten times. The rearrangement joins TRBV21-1 to TRBJ2-1; the table's D call TRBD1 went unverified against the DNA. TRBV21-1 is assigned pseudogene status. This CDR3 has 16 amino acids. As DNA, the CDR3 is TGTGCCAGCAGCAAAAGGGGGGGGGCAGATTGCAATGAGCAGTTCTTC. Its translation: CASSKRGGADCNEQFF.

The sample holds a few counts of this clonotype. V is TRBV20-1 and J is TRBJ1-5; 7 nucleotides agree with TRBD1. CDR3 length: 13 amino acids. J lost 5 bases, V lost 4 bases, and 5 bases had no gene match. Germline V lookup: CDR1 DFQATT, CDR2 SNEGSKA (reference sequence). DNA of the CDR3: TGCAGTGCTACAACAGGGGTGGATCAGCCCCAGCATTTT. Translated, it gives CSATTGVDQPQHF.

J is TRBJ1-2 and V is TRBV29-1; D perhaps matches TRBD1 (6 bases). The V gene's germline CDR1 is SQVTM and CDR2 ANQGSEA. The CDR3 totals 15 residues. Trimming took off 7 bases at V and 4 bases at J, with 22 bases between the two ends. CDR3 in DNA: TGCAGCGACTGGAAGGGGGGAAAGCTGGGCTATGGCTACACCTTC. This sequence encodes CSDWKGGKLGYGYTF.

This clonotype was picked up many times. The V gene is TRBV2, the J gene TRBJ1-3; D gene uncertain. Germline assignment: CDR1 SNHLY and CDR2 FYNNEI. Trimming took off 4 bases at V and 1 base at J, with 11 bases between the two ends. The CDR3 length is 15 residues. The CDR3 nucleotides read TGTGCCAGCAGTGTGGAGACACTTTCTGGAAACACCATATATTTT. Translating it yields CASSVETLSGNTIYF.

This clonotype was counted many times. The rearrangement joins TRBV5-1 to TRBJ1-4; no firm D call. Trimming removed 0 bases from V and 5 bases from J, with 11 bases in between. This CDR3 region has 15 residues. The germline V gene encodes CDR1 SGHRS and CDR2 YFSETQ. The CDR3 protein is CASSLAGGRNEKLFF. CDR3 nucleotide sequence: TGCGCCAGCAGCTTGGCCGGAGGAAGGAATGAAAAACTGTTTTTT.

This sequence joins TRBV12-3 or TRBV12-4 and TRBJ2-3, with 11 bases lining up with TRBD2. V was pared by 3 bases and J by 5 bases, with 7 bases of the junction left unmatched. This CDR3 has 16 residues. In nucleotides, the CDR3 is TGTGCCAGCAGTTTGGCGCTAGCGGGGGGCAGAGATACGCAGTATTTT. Translating it yields CASSLALAGGRDTQYF.

This clonotype was detected ten times or more. The chain carries TRBV5-1 and TRBJ1-3, with 7 bases lining up with TRBD1. V dropped 3 bases and J dropped 7; count of bases not matched to a gene: 7. The CDR3 sequence is 14 residues long. Germline V lookup: CDR1 SGHRS, CDR2 YFSETQ. As DNA, the CDR3 is TGCGCCAGCAGCTCAGGACAGGAACATAACACCATATATTTT. It translates to CASSSGQEHNTIYF.

This clonotype was seen more than once but under ten times. DNA for the CDR3: TGTGCCAGCAGCTCACACAGTAACACCGGGGAGCTGTTTTTT. It codes for CASSSHSNTGELFF. The V and J genes are TRBV11-1 and TRBJ2-2; D not resolved. Trimming took off 4 bases at V and 2 bases at J, with 8 bases between the two ends. CDR1 is SGHAT, CDR2 FQDESV, per germline (reference sequence). The CDR3 is 14 residues long.

This clonotype came up many times. The rearrangement uses TRBV29-1 and TRBJ2-3; possible D gene TRBD2, 5 bases. V lost 3 bases and J lost 6, with 7 bases in between. The CDR3 consists of 11 residues. Germline V gene sequence: CDR1 SQVTM, CDR2 ANQGSEA. CDR3 in DNA: TGCAGCGTTGATCCTAGCGATACGCAGTATTTT. Its protein is CSVDPSDTQYF.